Below are 13 T cell receptor beta chains sequenced from a single sample in a study of cytomegalovirus exposure and HLA in healthy donors. In the PCR, 60 Vbeta and 13 Jbeta primers were used. Measured with immunoSEQ multiplex PCR; TCRdb has only the in-frame clones, and not every one. The sample shows 100,000 to 150,000 clones, 74% of them seen only once. The sample was PBMCs. Source of these receptors: a man aged 40-49 years in good health and CMV-seropositive.

This clone showed up just once. This rearrangement joins TRBV30 to TRBJ1-6; 7 bases map to TRBD1. The length of the CDR3 is 15 residues. V lost 3 bases, J lost 3 bases, and 5 bases stayed unmatched. Per germline, CDR1 GTSNPN and CDR2 SVGIG (reference sequence). The CDR3 nucleotides read TGTGCCTGGAGATGGGACAGCCTCTATAATTCACCCCTCCACTTT. Translation gives CAWRWDSLYNSPLHF.

V is TRBV6-5 and J is TRBJ2-2; TRBD1 is a possible D gene (5 bases). Trimming removed 9 bases at V and 3 bases at J, with 14 bases between. The V gene's germline CDR1 is MNHEY and CDR2 SVGAGI. This CDR3 is 14 amino acids long. DNA for the CDR3: TGTGCCAGTCAGGGCAGGGCGGACACCGGGGAGCTGTTTTTT. It yields the protein CASQGRADTGELFF.

The chain links TRBV11-1 to TRBJ1-1; 10 bases agree with TRBD1. The CDR3 spans 12 residues. V was pared by 7 bases and J by 7 bases, with 3 bases of the junction left unmatched. Germline-derived CDR1 and CDR2 are SGHAT and FQDESV (reference sequence). The CDR3 sequence is CASIGTGDEAFF. CDR3 nucleotide sequence: TGTGCCAGCATTGGGACAGGGGATGAAGCTTTCTTT.

The V gene is TRBV6-1, the J gene TRBJ2-5; D may be TRBD2 (5 bases). This CDR3 comprises 14 residues. V gave up 2 bases and J gave up 4 bases, with 11 bases separating them. Germline V lookup: CDR1 MNHNS, CDR2 SASEGT. The CDR3, as DNA: TGTGCCAGCAGTGAACGGGGTTCCCTAGAGACCCAGTACTTC. It is translated as CASSERGSLETQYF.

For the CDR3, the DNA is TGTGCCAGCAGCTTAGGTTCTAGCGAGCTCAGTCCACGTACGCAGTATTTT. Encoded protein: CASSLGSSELSPRTQYF. The chain carries TRBV13 and TRBJ2-3; perhaps TRBD2 as D (6 bases). CDR3 size: 17 residues. Trimming stripped 0 bases from V and 8 bases from J, with 21 bases between. Germline V gene sequence: CDR1 PRHDT, CDR2 FYEKMQ (reference sequence).

A note on this clone: Because the CDR3's place on the DNA is in doubt, the DNA is left out and the CDR3 is given as listed by TCRdb. This chain joins TRBV29-1 and TRBJ2-3; the table assigns TRBD1, which was not confirmed against the DNA. Germline V gene lookup returns CDR1 SQVTM and CDR2 ANQGSEA. The CDR3 region is 12 residues in length, termini included. The CDR3 loop reads CSVGPGTGSLYF.

This clone occurred a few times. The rearrangement joins TRBV2 to TRBJ2-5; the D gene is possibly TRBD2 (5 bases). Germline loops: CDR1 SNHLY, CDR2 FYNNEI. The CDR3 totals 14 residues. V dropped 5 bases and J dropped 5 bases, with 15 bases sitting between them. The CDR3 spells CASSPITSVETQYF. The CDR3 DNA reads as TGTGCCAGCAGTCCTATTACTAGTGTCGAGACCCAGTACTTC.

V gene TRBV7-2 combines with J gene TRBJ2-7, with 7 bases lining up with TRBD1. Trimming at V came to 0 bases and at J to 2 bases, leaving 1 base not matched to a gene. Looked up from germline, CDR1 is SGHTA and CDR2 is FQGNSA. This CDR3 spans 14 amino acids. CDR3 DNA sequence: TGTGCCAGCAGCTTAGCGACAGGGACCTACGAGCAGTACTTC. Its protein product is CASSLATGTYEQYF.

The chain joins TRBV5-1 to TRBJ2-6, with 9 bases identical to TRBD1. In germline, CDR1 is SGHRS, CDR2 YFSETQ. Germline trimming cut 4 bases from V and 3 bases from J; bases unmatched to any gene: 8. The CDR3 covers 17 residues. This CDR3 reads CASSEGTGPRGANVLTF. The CDR3 region has the DNA TGCGCCAGCAGCGAAGGGACAGGGCCCCGTGGGGCCAACGTCCTGACTTTC.

V usage is TRBV27 and J usage is TRBJ1-1, with 9 bases that match TRBD1. The V gene end was trimmed by 6 bases and the J gene end by 3 bases; junction bases not matched to a gene: 14. This CDR3 has 17 residues. CDR1 MNHEY and CDR2 SMNVEV come from the germline V gene (reference sequence). CDR3 DNA sequence: TGTGCCAGCAGGAGGCCCTACGGGACAGGGCGAGACACTGAAGCTTTCTTT. It encodes CASRRPYGTGRDTEAFF.

This clone was seen only a few times. The chain employs TRBV9 and TRBJ2-5, with D perhaps TRBD2 (6 bases). Germline values: CDR1 SGDLS, CDR2 YYNGEE. The CDR3 loop spans 16 amino acids. V lost 4 bases, J lost 1 base, and 17 bases lay in between. CDR3 residues: CASSPSVAGPQETQYF. Written as DNA, the CDR3 is TGTGCCAGCAGCCCGTCCGTGGCGGGACCCCAAGAGACCCAGTACTTC.

The chain couples TRBV6-1 to TRBJ1-5; D may be TRBD1 (6 bases). Per the germline V gene, CDR1 is MNHNS and CDR2 is SASEGT. V was cut by 2 bases and J by 3 bases, with 14 bases left in between. The CDR3 is 16 residues long. DNA of the CDR3: TGTGCCAGCAGTGAAATCGAGCAGGGGTACAATCAGCCCCAGCATTTT. Translated: CASSEIEQGYNQPQHF.

This sequence joins TRBV9 and TRBJ2-4; TRBD2 matches at 7 bases. The junction had 2 bases not matched to a gene; V was cut back by 0 bases and J by 2 bases. Germline assignment: CDR1 SGDLS and CDR2 YYNGEE. This CDR3 spans 15 amino acids. The CDR3 DNA sequence: TGTGCCAGCAGCGTAGAGGGAGGGCCCAAAAACATTCAGTACTTC. Its translation: CASSVEGGPKNIQYF.